These T cell receptor beta chains were read from a single sample in a study of blood T cells in healthy people across ages. TCRdb re-called the 5' RACE reads through MiXCR, storing one row per CDR3 protein. The table records about a million distinct CDR3 sequences, 30% to 40% of them present only once. Sequencing was carried out using blood. Receptors were obtained from a man aged 18-30 years in good health. Each CDR3 is given with its conserved first and last residue. The order of the fields is J gene, D gene, V gene, CDR3 length, clone size, CDR3 DNA, CDR3 protein. The D gene is left open where the match is weak. Size tells how often a clone was seen (once, few, many) or the class of an expanded clone, and some rows leave it out.

TRBJ2-1,TRBD2,TRBV11-2,15,.,TGTGCCAGCAGTCAGGTAGCGGGGGGGCCTAATGAGCAGTTCTTC,CASSQVAGGPNEQFF
TRBJ1-1,.,TRBV9,13,.,TGTGCCAGCAGCAACCCCCGACAGCCTGAAGCTTTCTTT,CASSNPRQPEAFF
TRBJ1-2,TRBD1,TRBV29-1,14,few,TGCAGCGGGAATGGAGAGGGGGCGAACTATGGCTACACCTTC,CSGNGEGANYGYTF
TRBJ1-4,.,TRBV27,14,many,TGTGCCAGCAGTTTAAGGGCAGCTAATGAAAAACTGTTTTTT,CASSLRAANEKLFF
TRBJ1-2,TRBD1,TRBV2,13,.,TGTGCCAGCAGACTGGGACAGGATAATAGCTACACCTTC,CASRLGQDNSYTF
TRBJ1-4,.,TRBV2,14,.,TGTGCCAGCAGTCACCAGAGTCCTAATGAAAAACTGTTTTTT,CASSHQSPNEKLFF
TRBJ1-5,TRBD1,TRBV6-1,19,.,TGTGCCAGCAGGGACAGGGCCATATTGCGACTGGGGGGCAATCAGCCCCAGCATTTT,CASRDRAILRLGGNQPQHF
TRBJ2-2,.,TRBV10-3,16,.,TGTGCCATCAGTGAGTCGACCAGGGGCGAGCACGGGGAGCTGTTTTTT,CAISESTRGEHGELFF
TRBJ1-5,.,TRBV10-3,17,few,TGTGCCATCAGTGATCGTGTGGGCGGTTCTAGCAATCAGCCCCAGCATTTT,CAISDRVGGSSNQPQHF
TRBJ2-5,.,TRBV20-1,13,.,TGCAGTGCTACAACACTAGCTCTACGTGAGCAGTACTTC,CSATTLALREQYF
TRBJ1-4,.,TRBV6-1,17,.,TGTGCCAGCGGAAGGGACAAGGAATATTCAACTAATGAAAAACTGTTTTTT,CASGRDKEYSTNEKLFF
TRBJ1-2,.,TRBV5-1,15,.,TGCGCCAGCAGCTTGGCCCCGGGGGCCGACTATGGCTACACCTTC,CASSLAPGADYGYTF
TRBJ1-4,.,TRBV20-1,13,.,TGCAGTGCCCCGGACAGATTTAATGAAAAACTGTTTTTT,CSAPDRFNEKLFF
TRBJ1-1,.,TRBV27,14,once,TGTGCCAGCAGTTATGTGACAGGCTACACTGAAGCTTTCTTT,CASSYVTGYTEAFF
TRBJ1-1,.,TRBV7-9,14,.,TGTGCCAGCAGCTTGCCCTCCGGGGGTACTGAAGCTTTCTTT,CASSLPSGGTEAFF
TRBJ1-1,.,TRBV28,14,.,TGTGCCAGCAGCCTCGGGGGGAGCGGCACTGAAGCTTTCTTT,CASSLGGSGTEAFF
TRBJ1-5,TRBD1,TRBV27,19,.,TGTGCCAGCAGCCGGGACCGGGACAGGGTCCCCTATAGCAATCAGCCCCAGCATTTT,CASSRDRDRVPYSNQPQHF
TRBJ1-2,.,TRBV9,15,.,TGTGCCAGCAGCGATAGCTCCCCCACGTCCTATGGCTACACCTTC,CASSDSSPTSYGYTF
TRBJ1-1,.,TRBV20-1,14,.,TGCAGTGCAATCCCCGTTGGATGGAACACTGAAGCTTTCTTT,CSAIPVGWNTEAFF
TRBJ1-4,TRBD1,TRBV5-5,14,once,TGTGCCAGCAGCAAAGACAGGGTGGGTGAAAAACTGTTTTTT,CASSKDRVGEKLFF
TRBJ2-2,.,TRBV7-8,17,.,TGTGCCAGCAGCTTAGTTCTAATAGGGATCAACACCGGGGAGCTGTTTTTT,CASSLVLIGINTGELFF
TRBJ1-2,.,TRBV28,14,.,TGTGCCAGCAGCTTCTTCCGGGGGCCCTATGGCTACACCTTC,CASSFFRGPYGYTF
TRBJ2-6,.,TRBV4-3,15,few,TGCGCCAGCAGCCAAGTTGGGGGCAGTGCCAACGTCCTGACTTTC,CASSQVGGSANVLTF
TRBJ2-3,.,TRBV12-3/TRBV12-4,12,many,TGTGCCAGCACCTTGAGCACAGATACGCAGTATTTT,CASTLSTDTQYF
TRBJ1-5,.,TRBV20-1,15,.,TGCAGTGCTAGAGCGACCAGGGCCGGCAATCAGCCCCAGCATTTT,CSARATRAGNQPQHF
TRBJ2-5,TRBD2,TRBV9,16,.,TGTGCCAGCAGCGTAGTGACTAGCGGGGCGAGAGAGACCCAGTACTTC,CASSVVTSGARETQYF
TRBJ2-3,TRBD2,TRBV4-3,18,.,TGCGCCAGCAGCCAAGGCCAGCAGGGACTAGGTTACCCAGATACGCAGTATTTT,CASSQGQQGLGYPDTQYF